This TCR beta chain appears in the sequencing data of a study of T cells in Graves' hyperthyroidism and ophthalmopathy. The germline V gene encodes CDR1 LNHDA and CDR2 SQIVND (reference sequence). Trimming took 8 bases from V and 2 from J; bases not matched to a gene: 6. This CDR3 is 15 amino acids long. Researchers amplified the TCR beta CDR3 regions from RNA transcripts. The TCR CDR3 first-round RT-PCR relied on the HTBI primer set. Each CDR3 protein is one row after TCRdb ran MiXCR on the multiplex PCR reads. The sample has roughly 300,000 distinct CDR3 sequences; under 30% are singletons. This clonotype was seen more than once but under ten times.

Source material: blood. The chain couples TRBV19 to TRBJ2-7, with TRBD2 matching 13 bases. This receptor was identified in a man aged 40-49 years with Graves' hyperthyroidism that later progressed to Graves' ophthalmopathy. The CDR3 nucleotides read TGTGCCAGTGGGACCGGGACTAGCGGGACCTACGAGCAGTACTTC. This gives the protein CASGTGTSGTYEQYF.